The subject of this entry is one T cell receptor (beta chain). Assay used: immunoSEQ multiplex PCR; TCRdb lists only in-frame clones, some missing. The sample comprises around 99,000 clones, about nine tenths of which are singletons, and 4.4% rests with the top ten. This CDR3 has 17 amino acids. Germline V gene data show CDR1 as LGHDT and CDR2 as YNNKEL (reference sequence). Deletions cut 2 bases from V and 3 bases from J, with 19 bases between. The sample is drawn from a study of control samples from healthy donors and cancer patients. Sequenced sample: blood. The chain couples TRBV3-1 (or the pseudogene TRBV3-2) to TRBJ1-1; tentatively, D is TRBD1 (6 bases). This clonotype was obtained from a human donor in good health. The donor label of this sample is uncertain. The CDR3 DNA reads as TGTGCCAGCAGCCAATCCCAGTTCGGCAGGGGAGACACTGAAGCTTTCTTT. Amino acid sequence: CASSQSQFGRGDTEAFF.